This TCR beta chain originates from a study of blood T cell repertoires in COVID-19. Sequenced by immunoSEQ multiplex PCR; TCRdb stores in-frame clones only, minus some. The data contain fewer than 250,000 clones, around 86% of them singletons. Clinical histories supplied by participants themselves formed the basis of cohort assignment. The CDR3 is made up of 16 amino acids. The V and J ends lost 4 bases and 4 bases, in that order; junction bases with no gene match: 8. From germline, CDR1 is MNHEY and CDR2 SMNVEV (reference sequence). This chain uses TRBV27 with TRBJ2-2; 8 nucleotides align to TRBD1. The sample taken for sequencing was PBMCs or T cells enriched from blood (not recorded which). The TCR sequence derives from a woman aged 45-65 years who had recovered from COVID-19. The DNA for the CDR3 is TGTGCCAGCAGTTCCCACGGACAGGGAGTCACCGGGGAGCTGTTTTTT. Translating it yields CASSSHGQGVTGELFF.